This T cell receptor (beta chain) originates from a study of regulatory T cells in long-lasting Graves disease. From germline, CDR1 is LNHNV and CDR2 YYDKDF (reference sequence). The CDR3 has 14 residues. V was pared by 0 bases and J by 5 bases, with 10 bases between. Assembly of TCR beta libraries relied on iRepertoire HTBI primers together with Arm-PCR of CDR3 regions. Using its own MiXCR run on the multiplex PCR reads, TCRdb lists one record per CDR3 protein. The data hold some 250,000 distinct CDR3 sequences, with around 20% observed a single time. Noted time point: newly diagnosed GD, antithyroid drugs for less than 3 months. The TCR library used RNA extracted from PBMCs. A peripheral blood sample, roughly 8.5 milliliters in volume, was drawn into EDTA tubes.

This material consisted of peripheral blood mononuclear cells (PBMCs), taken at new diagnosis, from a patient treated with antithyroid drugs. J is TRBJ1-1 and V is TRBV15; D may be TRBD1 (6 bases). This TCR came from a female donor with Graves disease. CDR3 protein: CATSRDRGGTEAFF. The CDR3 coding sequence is TGTGCCACCAGCAGAGACAGGGGTGGGACTGAAGCTTTCTTT. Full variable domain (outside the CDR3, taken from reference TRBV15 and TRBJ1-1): DAMVIQNPRYQVTQFGKPVTLSCSQTLNHNVMYWYQQKSSQAPKLLFHYYDKDFNNEADTPDNFQSRRPNTSFCFLDIRSPGLGDTAMYLCATSRDRGGTEAFFGQGTRLTVV.